The present T cell receptor beta chain was sequenced within a study of Ad26.COV2.S vaccination and SARS-CoV-2 variants. Measured with immunoSEQ multiplex PCR; TCRdb has only the in-frame clones, and not every one. This table holds about 370,000 clones, more than 85% found once. As to treatment: roughly 19 received Ad26.COV2.S at low or high dose, single or two shots; roughly five received placebo; per-sample allocation not given. Each sample was drawn 63 days after the first injection (of vaccine or placebo). Sequenced here: peripheral blood, sampled in a trial of Ad26.COV2.S vaccine versus placebo. This receptor was obtained from a person aged 18-60 years who received the Ad26.COV2.S COVID-19 vaccine or a placebo.

CDR3 protein: CASSQPRTVGLQHLQETQYF. In DNA, the CDR3 is TGTGCCAGCAGCCAACCACGGACAGTTGGATTACAACACCTGCAAGAGACCCAGTACTTC. The gene calls are TRBV16 and TRBJ2-5, with D possibly being TRBD1 (6 bases). There are 20 residues in the CDR3. The V end was cut by 2 bases, the J end by 2 bases, with 27 bases between. Germline CDR1 reads KGHSY; CDR2 reads FQNENV.